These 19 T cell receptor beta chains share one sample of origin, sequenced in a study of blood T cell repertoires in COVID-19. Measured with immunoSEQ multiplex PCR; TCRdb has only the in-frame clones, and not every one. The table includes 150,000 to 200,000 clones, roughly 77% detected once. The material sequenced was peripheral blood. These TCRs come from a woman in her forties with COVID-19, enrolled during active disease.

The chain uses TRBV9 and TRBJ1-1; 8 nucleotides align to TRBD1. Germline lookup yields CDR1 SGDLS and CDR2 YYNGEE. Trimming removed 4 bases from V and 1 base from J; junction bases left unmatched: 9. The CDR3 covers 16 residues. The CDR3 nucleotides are TGTGCCAGCAGCTATACGGACGGGACAGGGAACACTGAAGCTTTCTTT. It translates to CASSYTDGTGNTEAFF.

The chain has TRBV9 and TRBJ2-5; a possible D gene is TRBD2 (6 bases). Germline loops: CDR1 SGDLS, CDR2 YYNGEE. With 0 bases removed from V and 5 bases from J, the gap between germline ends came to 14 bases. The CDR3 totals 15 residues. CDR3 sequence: CASSVGGGPGETQYF. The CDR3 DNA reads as TGTGCCAGCAGCGTAGGCGGAGGGCCCGGGGAGACCCAGTACTTC.

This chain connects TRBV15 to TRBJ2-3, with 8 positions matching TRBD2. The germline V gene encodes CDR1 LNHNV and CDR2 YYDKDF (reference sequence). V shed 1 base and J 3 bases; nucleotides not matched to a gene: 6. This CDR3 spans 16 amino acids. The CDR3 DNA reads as TGTGCCACCAGCAGAGGCTCTAGCGGGCTTACAGATACGCAGTATTTT. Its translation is CATSRGSSGLTDTQYF.

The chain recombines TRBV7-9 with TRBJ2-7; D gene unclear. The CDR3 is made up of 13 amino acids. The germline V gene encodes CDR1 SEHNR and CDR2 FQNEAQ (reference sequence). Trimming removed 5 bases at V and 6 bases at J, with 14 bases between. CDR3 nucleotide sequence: TGTGCCAGCAGCCAACAACCCCTTCCCGAGCAGTACTTC. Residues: CASSQQPLPEQYF.

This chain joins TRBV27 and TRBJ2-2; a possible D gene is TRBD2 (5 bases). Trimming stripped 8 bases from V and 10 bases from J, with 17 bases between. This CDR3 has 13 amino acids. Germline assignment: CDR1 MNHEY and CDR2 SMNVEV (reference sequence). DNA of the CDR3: TGTGCCAGCCGCTGGAACTCCGGGAAGGAGCTGTTTTTT. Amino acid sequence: CASRWNSGKELFF.

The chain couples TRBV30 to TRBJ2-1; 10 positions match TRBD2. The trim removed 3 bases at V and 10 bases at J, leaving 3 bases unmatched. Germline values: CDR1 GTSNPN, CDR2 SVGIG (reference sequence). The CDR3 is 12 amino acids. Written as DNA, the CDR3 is TGTGCCTGGAGCGCTAGCGGGAGCGAGCAGTTCTTC. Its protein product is CAWSASGSEQFF.

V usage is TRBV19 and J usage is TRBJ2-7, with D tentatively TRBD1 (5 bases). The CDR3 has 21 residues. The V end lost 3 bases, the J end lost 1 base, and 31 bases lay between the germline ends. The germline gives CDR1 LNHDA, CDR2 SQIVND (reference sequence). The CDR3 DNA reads TGTGCCAGTAGTATTATTGTTTCGATCGCTCCGCAGACAGATCGTTCCTACGAGCAGTACTTC. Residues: CASSIIVSIAPQTDRSYEQYF. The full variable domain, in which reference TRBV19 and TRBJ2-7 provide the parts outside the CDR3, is DGGITQSPKYLFRKEGQNVTLSCEQNLNHDAMYWYRQDPGQGLRLIYYSQIVNDFQKGDIAEGYSVSREKKESFPLTVTSAQKNPTAFYLCASSIIVSIAPQTDRSYEQYFGPGTRLTVT.

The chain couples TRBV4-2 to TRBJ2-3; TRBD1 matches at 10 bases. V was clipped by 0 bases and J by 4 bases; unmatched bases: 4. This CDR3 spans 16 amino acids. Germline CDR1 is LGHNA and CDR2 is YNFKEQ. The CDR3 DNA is TGTGCCAGCAGCCAAGACCGACAGGGGGCATCAGATACGCAGTATTTT. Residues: CASSQDRQGASDTQYF.

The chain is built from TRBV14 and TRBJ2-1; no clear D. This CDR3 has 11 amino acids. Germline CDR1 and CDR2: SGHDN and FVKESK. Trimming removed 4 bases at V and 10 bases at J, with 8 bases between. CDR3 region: CASSRLTEQFF. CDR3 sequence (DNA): TGTGCCAGCAGCCGACTTACGGAGCAGTTCTTC.

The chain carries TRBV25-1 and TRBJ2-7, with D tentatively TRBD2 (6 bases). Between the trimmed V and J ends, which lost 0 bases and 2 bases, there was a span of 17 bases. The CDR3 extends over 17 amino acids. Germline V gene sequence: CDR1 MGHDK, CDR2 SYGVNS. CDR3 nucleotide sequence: TGTGCCAGCAGTGAATATCTGGGAGGCGCCTCTACCTACGAGCAGTACTTC. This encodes CASSEYLGGASTYEQYF.

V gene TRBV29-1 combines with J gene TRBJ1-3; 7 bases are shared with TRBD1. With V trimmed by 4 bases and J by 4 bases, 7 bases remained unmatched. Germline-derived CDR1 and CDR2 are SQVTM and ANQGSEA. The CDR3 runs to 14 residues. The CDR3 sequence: CSVVIQGSGNTIYF. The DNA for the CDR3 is TGCAGCGTTGTGATACAGGGGTCAGGAAACACCATATATTTT.

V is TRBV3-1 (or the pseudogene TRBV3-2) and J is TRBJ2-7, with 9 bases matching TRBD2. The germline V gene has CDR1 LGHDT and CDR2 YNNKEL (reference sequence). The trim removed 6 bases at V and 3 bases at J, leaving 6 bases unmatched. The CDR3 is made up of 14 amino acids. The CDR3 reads CASRHKREDYEQYF. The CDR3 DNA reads TGTGCCAGCAGGCATAAGCGGGAGGACTACGAGCAGTACTTC.

This CDR3 is CASRNTGTAVKMNTEAFF. The CDR3 bases are TGTGCCAGCAGAAACACCGGGACAGCGGTGAAAATGAACACTGAAGCTTTCTTT. This chain uses TRBV21-1 with TRBJ1-1; no check of the table's D call, TRBD1, against the DNA was made. TRBV21-1 is tagged as a pseudogene. This CDR3 region has 18 residues.

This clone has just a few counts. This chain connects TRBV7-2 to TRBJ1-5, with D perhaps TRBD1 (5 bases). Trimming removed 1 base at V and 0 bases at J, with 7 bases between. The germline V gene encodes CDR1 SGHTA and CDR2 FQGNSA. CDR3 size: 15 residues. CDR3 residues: CASSLGQNSNQPQHF. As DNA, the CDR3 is TGTGCCAGCAGCTTAGGACAGAATAGCAATCAGCCCCAGCATTTT.

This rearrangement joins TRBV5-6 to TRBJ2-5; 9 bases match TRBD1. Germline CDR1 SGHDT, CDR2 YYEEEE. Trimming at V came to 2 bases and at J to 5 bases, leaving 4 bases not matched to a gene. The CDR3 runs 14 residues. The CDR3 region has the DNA TGTGCCAGCAGCTTATACAGGGGGCCGGAGACCCAGTACTTC. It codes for CASSLYRGPETQYF. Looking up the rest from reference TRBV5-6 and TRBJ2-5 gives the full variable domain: DAGVTQSPTHLIKTRGQQVTLRCSPKSGHDTVSWYQQALGQGPQFIFQYYEEEERQRGNFPDRFSGHQFPNYSSELNVNALLLGDSALYLCASSLYRGPETQYFGPGTRLLVL.

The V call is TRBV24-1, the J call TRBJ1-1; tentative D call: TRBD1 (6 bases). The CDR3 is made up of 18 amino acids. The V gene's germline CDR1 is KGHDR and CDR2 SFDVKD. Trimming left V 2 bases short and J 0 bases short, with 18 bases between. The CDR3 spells CATSDSQTGPGMNTEAFF. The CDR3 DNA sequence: TGTGCCACCAGTGATTCGCAAACAGGGCCGGGCATGAACACTGAAGCTTTCTTT.

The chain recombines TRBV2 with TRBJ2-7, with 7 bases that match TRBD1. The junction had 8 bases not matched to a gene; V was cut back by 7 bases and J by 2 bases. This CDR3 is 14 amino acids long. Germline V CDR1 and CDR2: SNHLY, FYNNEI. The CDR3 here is CASNTGVFAYEQYF. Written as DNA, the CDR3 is TGTGCCAGCAATACAGGGGTCTTTGCCTACGAGCAGTACTTC.

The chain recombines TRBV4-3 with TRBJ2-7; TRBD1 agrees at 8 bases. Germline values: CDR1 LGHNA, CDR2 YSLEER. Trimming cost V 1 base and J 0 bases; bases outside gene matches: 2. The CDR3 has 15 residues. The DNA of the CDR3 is TGCGCCAGCAGCCAAGGACAGGGGAGCTCCTACGAGCAGTACTTC. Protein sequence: CASSQGQGSSYEQYF.

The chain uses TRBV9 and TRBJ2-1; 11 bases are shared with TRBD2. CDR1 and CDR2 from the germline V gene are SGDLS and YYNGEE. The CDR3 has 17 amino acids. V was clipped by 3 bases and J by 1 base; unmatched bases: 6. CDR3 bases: TGTGCCAGCAGCGAGATGGGGACTAGCGGTTCCTACAATGAGCAGTTCTTC. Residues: CASSEMGTSGSYNEQFF.